These 11 T cell receptor beta chains originate from one sample sequenced in a study of blood T cell repertoires in COVID-19. Only in-frame clones appear in the TCRdb table, and some are missing; sequencing was by immunoSEQ multiplex PCR. The repertoire holds under 200,000 clones, with just under 85% as singletons. The sample consisted of peripheral blood. The source of these receptors is a woman of 80 years or more with COVID-19, enrolled during active disease.

J is TRBJ1-2 and V is TRBV28; D may be TRBD1 (6 bases). CDR1 and CDR2 (germline): MDHEN, SYDVKM. This CDR3 is built from 14 residues. Trimming took off 2 bases at V and 6 bases at J, with 13 bases between the two ends. CDR3 region: CASSLGQGRHGYTF. Written as DNA, the CDR3 is TGTGCCAGCAGTTTAGGCCAGGGGCGACATGGCTACACCTTC.

The rearrangement uses TRBV19 and TRBJ1-2, with TRBD1 as a possible D gene (6 bases). V lost 6 bases to trimming and J lost 5 bases, with 16 bases between them. The CDR3 has 14 amino acids. From germline, CDR1 is LNHDA and CDR2 SQIVND (reference sequence). CDR3 sequence: CASSPSGQSYGYTF. CDR3 DNA: TGTGCCAGTAGCCCCTCAGGACAGAGTTATGGCTACACCTTC.

The chain recombines TRBV2 with TRBJ1-6, with 7 nucleotides matching TRBD1. Per the germline V gene, CDR1 is SNHLY and CDR2 is FYNNEI. The CDR3 spans 13 residues. V trimming: 11 bases; J trimming: 7 bases; junction bases outside the gene matches: 8. CDR3 sequence (DNA): TGTGCCGGATTGAGGGGGCTGAATTCACCCCTCCACTTT. It translates to CAGLRGLNSPLHF.

The CDR3 protein is CASSSGGGGSYEQYF. The DNA of the CDR3 is TGTGCCAGCAGCTCGGGAGGGGGGGGGTCCTACGAGCAGTACTTC. V gene TRBV3-1 (or the pseudogene TRBV3-2) combines with J gene TRBJ2-7, with 8 positions matching TRBD2. V lost 5 bases, J lost 1 base, and 7 bases stayed unmatched. Germline V gives CDR1 LGHDT, CDR2 YNNKEL (reference sequence). The CDR3 consists of 15 residues.

The chain combines TRBV6-1 with TRBJ1-1; D remains unclear. The CDR3 contains 13 residues. Germline CDR1 is MNHNS and CDR2 is SASEGT. Trimming cost V 0 bases and J 7 bases, with 9 bases left between them. The CDR3 region has the DNA TGTGCCAGCAGTGAAGCCGCCGTCGGTGAAGCTTTCTTT. It yields the protein CASSEAAVGEAFF.

Worth noting for this clone: The same CDR3 arises from other DNA sequences in this sample as well. V gene TRBV7-8 combines with J gene TRBJ1-1, with D uncertain. Germline lookup yields CDR1 SGHVS and CDR2 FQNEAQ. Trimming removed 2 bases at V and 1 base at J, with 5 bases between. This CDR3 is 13 amino acids long. DNA of the CDR3: TGTGCCAGCAGCTTAACTGGGAACACTGAAGCTTTCTTT. This gives the protein CASSLTGNTEAFF. Supplemented by reference TRBV7-8 and TRBJ1-1, the full variable domain reads GAGVSQSPRYKVAKRGQDVALRCDPISGHVSLFWYQQALGQGPEFLTYFQNEAQLDKSGLPSDRFFAERPEGSVSTLKIQRTQQEDSAVYLCASSLTGNTEAFFGQGTRLTVV.

This chain connects TRBV2 to TRBJ1-2; D is ambiguous. The CDR3 has 14 residues. V was cut by 7 bases and J by 0 bases, with 12 bases left in between. CDR1 SNHLY and CDR2 FYNNEI come from the germline V gene. The CDR3 coding sequence is TGTGCCAGCAACTCACAGATACCTAACTATGGCTACACCTTC. Its protein is CASNSQIPNYGYTF. The variable domain in full, with the rest retrieved from reference TRBV2 and TRBJ1-2, is EPEVTQTPSHQVTQMGQEVILRCVPISNHLYFYWYRQILGQKVEFLVSFYNNEISEKSEIFDDQFSVERPDGSNFTLKIRSTKLEDSAMYFCASNSQIPNYGYTFGSGTRLTVV.

This chain joins TRBV28 and TRBJ1-2, with TRBD1 matching over 7 bases. The CDR3 contains 14 residues. Germline trimming cut 5 bases from V and 7 bases from J; bases unmatched to any gene: 10. Germline V lookup: CDR1 MDHEN, CDR2 SYDVKM. Here the CDR3 DNA reads TGTGCCAGCAGTCGGACAGGACCTGGGCGTGGCTACACCTTC. It codes for CASSRTGPGRGYTF.

On this clone: At the DNA level, this CDR3 is encoded by other sequences in the same sample as well. The chain couples TRBV5-1 to TRBJ2-1; D gene unclear. The CDR3 extends over 13 amino acids. Trimming pared 5 bases from V and 0 bases from J, leaving 6 bases between. Germline CDR1 reads SGHRS; CDR2 reads YFSETQ. CDR3 loop: CASSSSSYNEQFF. CDR3 nucleotides: TGCGCCAGCAGTTCGAGCTCCTACAATGAGCAGTTCTTC.

The chain is built from TRBV20-1 and TRBJ1-4; 8 positions match TRBD1. This CDR3 is 11 amino acids long. Germline CDR1 and CDR2: DFQATT and SNEGSKA (reference sequence). Losses at the gene ends were 4 bases for V and 13 bases for J; bases not matched to a gene: 5. CDR3 protein: CSATADRGLFF. For the CDR3, the DNA is TGCAGTGCTACCGCCGACAGGGGACTGTTTTTT.

The chain couples TRBV7-9 to TRBJ2-3, with D perhaps TRBD2 (6 bases). Germline CDR1 and CDR2: SEHNR and FQNEAQ (reference sequence). CDR3 length: 15 amino acids. V dropped 5 bases and J dropped 1 base, with 13 bases sitting between them. The CDR3 nucleotides are TGTGCCAGCAGCAAACTAGCATCCCGCACAGATACGCAGTATTTT. Amino acids: CASSKLASRTDTQYF. The full variable domain, its missing parts supplied by reference TRBV7-9 and TRBJ2-3, is DTGVSQNPRHKITKRGQNVTFRCDPISEHNRLYWYRQTLGQGPEFLTYFQNEAQLEKSRLLSDRFSAERPKGSFSTLEIQRTEQGDSAMYLCASSKLASRTDTQYFGPGTRLTVL.